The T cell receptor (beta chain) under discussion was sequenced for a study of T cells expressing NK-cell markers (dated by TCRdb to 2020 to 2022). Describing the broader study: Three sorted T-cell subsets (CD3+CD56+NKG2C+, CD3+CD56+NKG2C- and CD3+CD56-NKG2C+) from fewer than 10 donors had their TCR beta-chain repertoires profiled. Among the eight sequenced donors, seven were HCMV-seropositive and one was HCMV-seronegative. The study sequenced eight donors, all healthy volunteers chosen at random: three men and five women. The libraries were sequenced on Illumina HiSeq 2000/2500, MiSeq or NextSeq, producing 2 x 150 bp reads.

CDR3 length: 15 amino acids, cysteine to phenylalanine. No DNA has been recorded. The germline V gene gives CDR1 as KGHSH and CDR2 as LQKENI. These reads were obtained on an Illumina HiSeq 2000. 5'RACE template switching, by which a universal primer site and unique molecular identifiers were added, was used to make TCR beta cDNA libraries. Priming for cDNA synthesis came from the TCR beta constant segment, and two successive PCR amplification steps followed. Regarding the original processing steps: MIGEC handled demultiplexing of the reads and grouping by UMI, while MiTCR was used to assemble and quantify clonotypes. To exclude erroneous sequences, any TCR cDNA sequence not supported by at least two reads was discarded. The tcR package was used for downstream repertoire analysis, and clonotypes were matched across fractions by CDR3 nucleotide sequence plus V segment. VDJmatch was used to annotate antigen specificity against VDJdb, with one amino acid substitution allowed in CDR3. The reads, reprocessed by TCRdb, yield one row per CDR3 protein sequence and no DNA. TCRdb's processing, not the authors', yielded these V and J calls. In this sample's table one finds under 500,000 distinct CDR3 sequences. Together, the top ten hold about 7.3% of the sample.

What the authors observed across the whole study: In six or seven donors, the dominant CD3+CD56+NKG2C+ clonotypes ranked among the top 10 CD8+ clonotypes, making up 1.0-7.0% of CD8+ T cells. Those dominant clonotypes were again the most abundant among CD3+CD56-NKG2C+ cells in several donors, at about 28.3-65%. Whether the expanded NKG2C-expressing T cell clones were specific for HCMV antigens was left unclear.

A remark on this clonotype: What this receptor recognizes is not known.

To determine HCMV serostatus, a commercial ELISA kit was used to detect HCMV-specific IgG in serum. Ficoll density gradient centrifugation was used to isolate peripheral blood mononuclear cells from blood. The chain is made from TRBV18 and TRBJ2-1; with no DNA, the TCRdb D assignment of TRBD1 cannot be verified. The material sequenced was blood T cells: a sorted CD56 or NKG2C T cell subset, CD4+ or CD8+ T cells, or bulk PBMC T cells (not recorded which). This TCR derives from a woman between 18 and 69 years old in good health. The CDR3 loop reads CASSPGRTRGDEQFF.